This TCR beta chain was observed in a study of cytomegalovirus exposure and HLA in healthy donors. The donors were members of the validation cohort comprising about 130 subjects, separate from the roughly 700-subject first cohort. Germline CDR1 reads SGHTS; CDR2 reads YDEGEE. V lost 3 bases to trimming and J lost 3 bases; unmatched junction nucleotides: 8. This CDR3 contains 16 residues. Of note for this clone: Its specificity is not known.

General study findings and limits: Diagnosis of cytomegalovirus status made by the classifier reportedly showed high specificity and sensitivity. A list of about 180 TCR beta chains associated with cytomegalovirus was given. According to a subsequent analysis, TCR clusters from the first cohort were inclined to appear together in the 110 or so validation repertoires.

Clones were read by immunoSEQ multiplex PCR, and TCRdb kept only the in-frame ones, dropping some. The table has 150,000 or so clones, 65% to 90% seen once; the top ten hold about a fifth. Material: PBMCs. The chain is built from TRBV5-8 and TRBJ2-3, with 9 bases identical to TRBD2. The receptor was isolated from a man between 18 and 29 years old in good health and CMV-seropositive. CDR3 coding DNA: TGTGCCAGCAGCTCCAGCGGGAGGCCGGTGACAGATACGCAGTATTTT. Translated, it gives CASSSSGRPVTDTQYF.